The TCR beta chain under discussion was sequenced for a study of T cell changes during pregnancy in multiple sclerosis. This clone occurred a few times. There are 15 residues in the CDR3. Between the trimmed V and J ends, which lost 4 bases and 2 bases, there was a span of 12 bases. Germline CDR1 and CDR2: MDHEN and SYDVKM. The data were produced by immunoSEQ multiplex PCR, yet TCRdb's version contains in-frame clones alone and is incomplete. The sample holds some 60,000 clones, around nine tenths seen once. The sequenced sample was peripheral blood from another person, used as feeder cells. The chain has TRBV28 and TRBJ1-5; D unresolved. The TCR originated in a human donor whose cells served as feeder cells for cultures in a pregnancy study. In DNA, the CDR3 is TGTGCCAGCAGTTCCTCCGGCTTCGGCAATCAGCCCCAGCATTTT. Translated, it gives CASSSSGFGNQPQHF.